This record concerns one TCR beta chain sequence. Sequenced by immunoSEQ multiplex PCR; TCRdb stores in-frame clones only, minus some. The sample contains 120,000 to 150,000 clones, about nine tenths of which appear only once. The CDR3 has 21 residues. CDR1 LNHDA and CDR2 SQIVND come from the germline V gene (reference sequence). V lost 3 bases to trimming and J lost 3 bases; unmatched junction nucleotides: 17. The data are from a study of control samples from healthy donors and cancer patients. The chain recombines TRBV19 with TRBJ2-2; 12 positions match TRBD2. Sequencing was done on a sample of blood. The receptor's source is a man in his thirties or forties in good health. For the CDR3, the DNA is TGTGCCAGTAGTATTGATTGGTTGGTTCTAGCGGGAGGGCCGGACACCGGGGAGCTGTTTTTT. It translates to CASSIDWLVLAGGPDTGELFF.